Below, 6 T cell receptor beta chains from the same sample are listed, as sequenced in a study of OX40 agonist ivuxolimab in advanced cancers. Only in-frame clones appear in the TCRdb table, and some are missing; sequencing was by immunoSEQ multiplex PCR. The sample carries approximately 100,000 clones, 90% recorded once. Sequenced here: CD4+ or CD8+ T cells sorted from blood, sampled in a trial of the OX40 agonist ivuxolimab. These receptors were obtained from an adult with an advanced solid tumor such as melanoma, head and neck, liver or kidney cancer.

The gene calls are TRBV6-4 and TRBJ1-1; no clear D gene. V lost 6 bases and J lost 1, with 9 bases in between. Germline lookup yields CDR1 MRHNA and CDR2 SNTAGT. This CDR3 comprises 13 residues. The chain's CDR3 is CASSMAENTEAFF. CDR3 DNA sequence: TGTGCCAGCAGCATGGCCGAGAACACTGAAGCTTTCTTT.

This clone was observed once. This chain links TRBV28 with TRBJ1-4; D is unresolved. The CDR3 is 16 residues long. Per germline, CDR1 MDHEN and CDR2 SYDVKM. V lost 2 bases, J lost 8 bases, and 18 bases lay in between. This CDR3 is CASSLPPRWRGEKLFF. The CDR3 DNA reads TGTGCCAGCAGTTTACCCCCACGCTGGAGAGGGGAAAAACTGTTTTTT. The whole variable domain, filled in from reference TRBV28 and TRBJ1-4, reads DVKVTQSSRYLVKRTGEKVFLECVQDMDHENMFWYRQDPGLGLRLIYFSYDVKMKEKGDIPEGYSVSREKKERFSLILESASTNQTSMYLCASSLPPRWRGEKLFFGSGTQLSVL.

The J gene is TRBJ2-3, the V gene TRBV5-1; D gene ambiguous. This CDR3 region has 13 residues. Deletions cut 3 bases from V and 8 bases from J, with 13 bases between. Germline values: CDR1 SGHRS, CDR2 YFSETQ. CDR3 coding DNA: TGCGCCAGCAGCTCCAACGGTTTGACTACGCAGTATTTT. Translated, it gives CASSSNGLTTQYF.

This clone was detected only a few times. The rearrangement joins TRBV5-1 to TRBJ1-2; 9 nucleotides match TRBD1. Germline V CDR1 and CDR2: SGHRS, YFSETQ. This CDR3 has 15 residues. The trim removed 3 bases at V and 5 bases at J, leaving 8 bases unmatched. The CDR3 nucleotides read TGCGCCAGCAGCTCACAAACAGGGGGCGCATATGGCTACACCTTC. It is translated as CASSSQTGGAYGYTF.

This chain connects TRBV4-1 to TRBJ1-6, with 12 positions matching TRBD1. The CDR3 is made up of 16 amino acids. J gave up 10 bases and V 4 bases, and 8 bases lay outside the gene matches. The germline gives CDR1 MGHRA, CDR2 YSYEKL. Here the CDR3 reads CASSRTGQGAGSPLHF. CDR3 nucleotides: TGCGCCAGCAGCCGGACGGGACAGGGGGCAGGCTCACCCCTCCACTTT.

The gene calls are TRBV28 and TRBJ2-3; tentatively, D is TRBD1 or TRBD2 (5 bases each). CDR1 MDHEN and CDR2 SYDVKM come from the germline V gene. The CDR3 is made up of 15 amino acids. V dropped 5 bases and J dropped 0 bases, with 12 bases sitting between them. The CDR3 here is CASSPGTGSTDTQYF. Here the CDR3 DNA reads TGTGCCAGCAGTCCGGGGACCGGTAGCACAGATACGCAGTATTTT.